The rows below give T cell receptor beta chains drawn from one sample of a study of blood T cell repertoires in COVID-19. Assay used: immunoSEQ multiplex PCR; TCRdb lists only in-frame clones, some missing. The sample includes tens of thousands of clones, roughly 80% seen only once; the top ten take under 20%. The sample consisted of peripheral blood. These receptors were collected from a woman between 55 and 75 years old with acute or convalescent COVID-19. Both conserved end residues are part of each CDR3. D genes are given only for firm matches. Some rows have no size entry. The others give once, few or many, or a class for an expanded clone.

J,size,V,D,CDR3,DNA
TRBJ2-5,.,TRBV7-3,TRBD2,CASSSSGTSGGGSQYF,TGTGCCAGCAGCTCCTCCGGGACTAGCGGGGGAGGGAGCCAGTACTTC
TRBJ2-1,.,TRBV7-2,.,CASSFSSYNEQFF,TGTGCCAGCAGCTTTAGCTCCTACAATGAGCAGTTCTTC
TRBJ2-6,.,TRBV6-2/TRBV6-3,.,CASSYVRSGANVLTF,TGTGCCAGCAGTTACGTTCGCTCTGGGGCCAACGTCCTGACTTTC
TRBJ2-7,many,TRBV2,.,CASSRTYEQYF,TGTGCCAGCAGTCGTACCTACGAGCAGTACTTC
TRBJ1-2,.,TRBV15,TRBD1,CATSRDLDRTSIYTF,TGTGCCACCAGCAGAGATCTGGACAGGACTTCCATATACACCTTC
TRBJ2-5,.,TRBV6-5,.,CASSSLKRGETQYF,TGTGCCAGCAGTTCCCTGAAAAGAGGGGAGACCCAGTACTTC
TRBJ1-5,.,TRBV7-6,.,CASSTDSNQPQHF,TGTGCCAGCAGCACAGATAGCAATCAGCCCCAGCATTTT
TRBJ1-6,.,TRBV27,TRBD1,CASSLKGGFSYNSPLHF,TGTGCCAGCAGTTTAAAAGGGGGCTTCTCCTATAATTCACCCCTCCACTTT
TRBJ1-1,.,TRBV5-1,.,CASSRAGPNTEAFF,TGCGCCAGCAGCCGTGCAGGGCCGAACACTGAAGCTTTCTTT
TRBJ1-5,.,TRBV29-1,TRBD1,CSVGDSLNQPQHF,TGCAGCGTTGGGGACAGCCTAAATCAGCCCCAGCATTTT
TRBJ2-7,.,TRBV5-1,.,CASSLSSAYEQYF,TGCGCCAGCAGCTTGTCGTCAGCCTACGAGCAGTACTTC
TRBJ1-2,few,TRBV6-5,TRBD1,CASNRGQNYGYTF,TGTGCCAGCAATCGGGGACAGAACTATGGCTACACCTTC
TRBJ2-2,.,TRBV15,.,CATSRVPGDTGELFF,TGTGCCACCAGCAGAGTGCCAGGGGACACCGGGGAGCTGTTTTTT
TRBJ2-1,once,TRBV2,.,CASSEGSGNRNEQFF,TGTGCCAGCAGTGAGGGGTCAGGGAATCGCAATGAGCAGTTCTTC
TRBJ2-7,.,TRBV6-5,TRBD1,CASTLTGTGGEQYF,TGTGCCAGCACCCTCACGGGGACAGGGGGCGAGCAGTACTTC
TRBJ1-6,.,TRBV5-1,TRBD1,CASSLGQGASSPLHF,TGCGCCAGCAGCTTGGGCCAGGGGGCGAGTTCACCCCTCCACTTT
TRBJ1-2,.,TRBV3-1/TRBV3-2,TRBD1,CASTDREGTNYGYTF,TGTGCCAGCACGGACAGGGAAGGGACCAACTATGGCTACACCTTC
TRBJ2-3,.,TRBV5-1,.,CASRPGAALDTQYF,TGCGCCAGCAGGCCCGGTGCTGCGTTAGATACGCAGTATTTT
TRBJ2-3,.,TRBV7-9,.,CASSSGGGEFGTDTQYF,TGTGCCAGCAGCTCGGGTGGAGGGGAGTTTGGGACAGATACGCAGTATTTT
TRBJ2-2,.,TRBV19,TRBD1,CASSPGTEVHTGELFF,TGTGCCAGTAGTCCCGGGACAGAAGTTCACACCGGGGAGCTGTTTTTT
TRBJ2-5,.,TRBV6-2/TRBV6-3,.,CASSTIQGKETQYF,TGTGCCAGCAGTACCATACAGGGAAAAGAGACCCAGTACTTC
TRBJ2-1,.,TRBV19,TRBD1,CASSIGQGFNEQFF,TGTGCCAGTAGTATAGGACAGGGTTTCAATGAGCAGTTCTTC
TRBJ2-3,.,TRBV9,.,CASGTANPSTDTQYF,TGTGCCAGCGGGACTGCAAACCCTAGCACAGATACGCAGTATTTT
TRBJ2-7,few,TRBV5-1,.,CASSPAEQYEQYF,TGCGCCAGCAGCCCCGCCGAGCAATACGAGCAGTACTTC
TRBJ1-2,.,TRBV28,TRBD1,CASSSYRDRASGYTF,TGTGCCAGCAGCTCTTATCGGGACAGGGCCTCTGGCTACACCTTC
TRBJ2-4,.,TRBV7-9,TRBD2,CASSSSGQGGDIQYF,TGTGCCAGCAGCTCCTCGGGCCAGGGAGGGGACATTCAGTACTTC
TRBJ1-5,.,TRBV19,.,CASSIGAGYQPQHF,TGTGCCAGTAGTATAGGGGCGGGTTATCAGCCCCAGCATTTT
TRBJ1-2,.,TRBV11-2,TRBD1,CASSTPGQGWDGYTF,TGTGCCAGCAGCACCCCGGGACAGGGGTGGGATGGCTACACCTTC
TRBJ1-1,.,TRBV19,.,CASSIKFTGPTEAFF,TGTGCCAGTAGTATAAAATTCACAGGACCCACTGAAGCTTTCTTT